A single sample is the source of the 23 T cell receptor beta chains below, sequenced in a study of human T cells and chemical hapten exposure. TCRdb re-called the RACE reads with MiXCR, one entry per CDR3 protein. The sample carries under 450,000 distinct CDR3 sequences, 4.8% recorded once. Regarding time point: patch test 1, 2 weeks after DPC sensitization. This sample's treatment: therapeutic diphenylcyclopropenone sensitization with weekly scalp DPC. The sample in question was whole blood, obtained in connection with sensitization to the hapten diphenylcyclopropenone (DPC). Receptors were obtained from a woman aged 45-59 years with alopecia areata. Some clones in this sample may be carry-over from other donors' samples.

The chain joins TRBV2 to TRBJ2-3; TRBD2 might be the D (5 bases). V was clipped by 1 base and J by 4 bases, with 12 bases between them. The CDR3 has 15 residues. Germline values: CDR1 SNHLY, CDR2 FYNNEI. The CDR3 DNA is TGTGCCAGCAGTGAAGGACGGTGGGAGCCAGATACGCAGTATTTT. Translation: CASSEGRWEPDTQYF.

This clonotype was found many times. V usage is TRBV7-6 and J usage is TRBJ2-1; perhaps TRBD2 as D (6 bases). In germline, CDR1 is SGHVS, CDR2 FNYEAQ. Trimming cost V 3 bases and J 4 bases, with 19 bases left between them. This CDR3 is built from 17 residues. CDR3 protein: CASSFGTPSGNYNEQFF. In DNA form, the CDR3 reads TGTGCCAGCAGCTTTGGGACTCCCTCGGGGAATTACAATGAGCAGTTCTTC.

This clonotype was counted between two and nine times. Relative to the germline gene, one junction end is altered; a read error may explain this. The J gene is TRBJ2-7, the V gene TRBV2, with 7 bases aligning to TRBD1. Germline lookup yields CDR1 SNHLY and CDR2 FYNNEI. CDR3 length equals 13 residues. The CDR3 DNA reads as TGTGCCACCAGTGAGGGGGCCGTCGGCGAGCAGTACTTC. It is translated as CATSEGAVGEQYF.

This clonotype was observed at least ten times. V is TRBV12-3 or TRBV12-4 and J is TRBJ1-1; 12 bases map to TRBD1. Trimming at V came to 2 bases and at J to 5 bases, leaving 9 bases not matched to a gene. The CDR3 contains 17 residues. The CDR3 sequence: CASSLTPGQGAGTEAFF. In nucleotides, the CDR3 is TGTGCCAGCAGTTTAACCCCGGGACAGGGGGCTGGTACTGAAGCTTTCTTT.

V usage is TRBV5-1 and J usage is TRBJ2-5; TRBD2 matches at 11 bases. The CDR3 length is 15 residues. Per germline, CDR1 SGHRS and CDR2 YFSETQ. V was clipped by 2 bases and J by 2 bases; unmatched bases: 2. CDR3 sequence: CASSFASGGQETQYF. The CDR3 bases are TGCGCCAGCAGCTTCGCTAGCGGGGGGCAAGAGACCCAGTACTTC.

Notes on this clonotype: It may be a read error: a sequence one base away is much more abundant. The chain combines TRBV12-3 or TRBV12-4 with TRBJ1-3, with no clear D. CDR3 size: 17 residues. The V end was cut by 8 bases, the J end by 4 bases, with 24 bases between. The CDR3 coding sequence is TGTGCCAGCGTGAAGGCGTCCCCTGGAAGCTCCGGAAACACCATATATTTT. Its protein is CASVKASPGSSGNTIYF.

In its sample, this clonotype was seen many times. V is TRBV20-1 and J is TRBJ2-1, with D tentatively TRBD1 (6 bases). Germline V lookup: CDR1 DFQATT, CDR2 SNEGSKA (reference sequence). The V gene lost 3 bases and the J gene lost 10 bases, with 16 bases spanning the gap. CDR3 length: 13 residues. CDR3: CSARPDRRDEQFF. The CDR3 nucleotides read TGCAGTGCTAGGCCGGACAGAAGGGACGAGCAGTTCTTC.

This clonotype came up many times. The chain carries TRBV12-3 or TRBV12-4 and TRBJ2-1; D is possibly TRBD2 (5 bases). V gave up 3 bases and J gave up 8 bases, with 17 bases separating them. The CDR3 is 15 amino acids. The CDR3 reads CASSFELGGNYEQFF. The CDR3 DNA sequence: TGTGCCAGCAGTTTCGAATTAGGAGGTAATTATGAGCAGTTCTTC.

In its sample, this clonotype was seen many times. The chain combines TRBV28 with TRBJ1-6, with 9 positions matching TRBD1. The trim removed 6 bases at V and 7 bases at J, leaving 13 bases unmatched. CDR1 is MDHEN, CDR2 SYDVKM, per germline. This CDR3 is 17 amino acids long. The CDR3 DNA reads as TGTGCCAGCAGCTTAATATCACCGGGACAGGGAAATTCACCCCTCCACTTT. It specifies CASSLISPGQGNSPLHF.

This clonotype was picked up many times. The CDR3 sequence: CASSLPPTSASYEQYF. The CDR3 region has the DNA TGTGCCAGCAGCTTACCACCGACTAGCGCGTCTTACGAGCAGTACTTC. The chain joins TRBV11-2 to TRBJ2-7; 8 bases line up with TRBD2. The CDR3 is 16 residues long. J lost 4 bases, V lost 2 bases, and 10 bases had no gene match. Germline assignment: CDR1 SGHAT and CDR2 FQNNGV.

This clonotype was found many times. The chain's CDR3 is CATSDLSGSGLNEQFF. The CDR3 DNA follows: TGTGCCACCAGTGATCTGAGCGGGAGTGGATTGAATGAGCAGTTCTTC. The rearrangement uses TRBV24-1 and TRBJ2-1, with 8 bases lining up with TRBD2. The CDR3 extends over 16 amino acids. V gave up 3 bases and J gave up 7 bases; unmatched junction bases: 10. Germline CDR1 KGHDR, CDR2 SFDVKD.

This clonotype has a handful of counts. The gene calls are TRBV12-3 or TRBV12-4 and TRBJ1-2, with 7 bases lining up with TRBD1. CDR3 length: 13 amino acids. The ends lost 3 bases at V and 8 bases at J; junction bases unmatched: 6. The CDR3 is CASSFKGAGGYTF. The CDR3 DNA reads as TGTGCCAGCAGTTTCAAGGGGGCGGGAGGCTACACCTTC.

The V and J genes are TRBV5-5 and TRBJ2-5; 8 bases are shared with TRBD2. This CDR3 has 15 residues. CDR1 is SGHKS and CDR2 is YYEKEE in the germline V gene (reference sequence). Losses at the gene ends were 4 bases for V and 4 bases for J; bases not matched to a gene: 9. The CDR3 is CASSLSGSSRETQYF. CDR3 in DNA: TGTGCCAGCAGCCTGAGCGGGAGTAGCCGAGAGACCCAGTACTTC.

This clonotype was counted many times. The CDR3 loop is CASSLGHGGGADTQYF. DNA for the CDR3: TGTGCCAGCAGTCTGGGGCACGGCGGGGGGGCAGATACGCAGTATTTT. The genes are TRBV5-4 and TRBJ2-3; 9 bases are shared with TRBD2. Per germline, CDR1 SGHNT and CDR2 YYREEE (reference sequence). Germline trimming cut 5 bases from V and 4 bases from J; bases unmatched to any gene: 11. The CDR3 has 16 amino acids.

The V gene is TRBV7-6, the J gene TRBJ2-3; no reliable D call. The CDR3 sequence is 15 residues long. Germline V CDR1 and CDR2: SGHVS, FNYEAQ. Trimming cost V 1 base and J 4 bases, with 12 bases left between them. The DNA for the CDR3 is TGTGCCAGCAGCTTAGGCGGTCTAGAGTCAGATACGCAGTATTTT. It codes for CASSLGGLESDTQYF.

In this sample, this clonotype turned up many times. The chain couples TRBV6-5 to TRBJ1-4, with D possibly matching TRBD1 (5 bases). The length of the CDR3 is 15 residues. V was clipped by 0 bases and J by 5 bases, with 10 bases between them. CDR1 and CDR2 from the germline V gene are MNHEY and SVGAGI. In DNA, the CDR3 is TGTGCCAGCAGTTACTCGGCCAGGGCAAATGAAAAACTGTTTTTT. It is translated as CASSYSARANEKLFF.

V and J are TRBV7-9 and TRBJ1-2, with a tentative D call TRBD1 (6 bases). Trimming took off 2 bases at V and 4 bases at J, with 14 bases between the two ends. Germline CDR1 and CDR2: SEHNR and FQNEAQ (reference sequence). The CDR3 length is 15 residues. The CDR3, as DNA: TGTGCCAGCAGCTTATCGTCAGGGGCAGGCTATGGCTACACCTTC. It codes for CASSLSSGAGYGYTF. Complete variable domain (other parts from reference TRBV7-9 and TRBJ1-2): DTGVSQNPRHKITKRGQNVTFRCDPISEHNRLYWYRQTLGQGPEFLTYFQNEAQLEKSRLLSDRFSAERPKGSFSTLEIQRTEQGDSAMYLCASSLSSGAGYGYTFGSGTRLTVV.

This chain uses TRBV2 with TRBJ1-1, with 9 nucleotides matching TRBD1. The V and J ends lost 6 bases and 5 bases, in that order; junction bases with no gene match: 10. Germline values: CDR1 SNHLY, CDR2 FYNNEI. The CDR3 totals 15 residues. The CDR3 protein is CASSRTGVSGTEAFF. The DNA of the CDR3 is TGTGCCAGCAGCAGGACAGGGGTCTCGGGGACTGAAGCTTTCTTT.

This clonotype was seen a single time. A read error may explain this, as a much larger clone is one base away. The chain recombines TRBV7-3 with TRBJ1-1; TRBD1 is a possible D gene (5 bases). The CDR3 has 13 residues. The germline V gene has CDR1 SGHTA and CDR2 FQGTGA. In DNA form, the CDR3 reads TGTGTCAGCAGCTTACACGGGGGCACTGAAGCTTTCTTT. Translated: CVSSLHGGTEAFF.

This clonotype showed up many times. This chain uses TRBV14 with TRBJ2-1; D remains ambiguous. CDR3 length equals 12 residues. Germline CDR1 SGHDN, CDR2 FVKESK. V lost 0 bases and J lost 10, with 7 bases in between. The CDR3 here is CASSQDPPEQFF. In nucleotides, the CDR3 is TGTGCCAGCAGCCAAGATCCCCCGGAGCAGTTCTTC.

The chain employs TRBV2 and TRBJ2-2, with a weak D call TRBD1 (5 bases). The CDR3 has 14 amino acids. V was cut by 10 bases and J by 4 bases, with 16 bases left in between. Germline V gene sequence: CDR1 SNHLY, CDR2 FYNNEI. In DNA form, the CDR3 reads TGTGCCACCAGGGTTTCTGAGGTCACCGGGGAGCTGTTTTTT. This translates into CATRVSEVTGELFF.

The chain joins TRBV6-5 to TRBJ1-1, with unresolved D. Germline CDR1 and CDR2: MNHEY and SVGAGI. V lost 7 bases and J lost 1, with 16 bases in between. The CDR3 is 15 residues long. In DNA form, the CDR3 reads TGTGCCAGCATAACCCGGGCCGGAAGGAACACTGAAGCTTTCTTT. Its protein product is CASITRAGRNTEAFF.

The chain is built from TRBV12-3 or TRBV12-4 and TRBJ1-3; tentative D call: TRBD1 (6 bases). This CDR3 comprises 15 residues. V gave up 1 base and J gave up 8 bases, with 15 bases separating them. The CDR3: CASSLGWGQVDTIYF. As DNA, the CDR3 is TGTGCCAGCAGTTTAGGCTGGGGGCAGGTAGACACCATATATTTT.